The source of this T cell receptor (beta chain) is a study of control samples from healthy donors and cancer patients. There are 14 residues in the CDR3. CDR1 is SGHRS and CDR2 is YFSETQ in the germline V gene. V lost 0 bases to trimming and J lost 7 bases, with 11 bases between them. Generated by immunoSEQ multiplex PCR, the TCRdb table keeps only in-frame clones and is missing some. The sample has approximately 26,000 clones, roughly four fifths seen once. This sequence originates from a man aged 55-75 years with colorectal cancer. Sequencing was performed on PBMCs. The V gene is TRBV5-1, the J gene TRBJ1-5; D is undetermined. The CDR3 DNA reads as TGCGCCAGCAGCTTGGAAGGGCTTTACCAGCCCCAGCATTTT. Translated, it gives CASSLEGLYQPQHF.